This T cell receptor (beta chain) originates from a study of T-cell reconstitution after alpha-beta-depleted transplantation in children (dated by TCRdb to 2016 to 2018). In terms of the full investigation: T-cell immune reconstitution after TCRalphabeta/CD19-depleted allogeneic hematopoietic cell transplantation in children was quantitatively tracked in the study by means of TCR repertoire profiling. Beyond this particular receptor, the publication reports: About two months after transplant, the apparently early recovery of alphabetaT-cell counts reportedly depended on just several hundred clones that had expanded rapidly and came from non-depleted graft cells. The high TCRbeta diversity at day 60 in some patients was ascribed to recipient T cells and intrathymic progenitors that had survived conditioning. Over subsequent months, a decline in hyperexpanded clone frequencies was noted, and after one year, T-cell counts and TCRbeta diversity were mostly ascribed to newly produced T cells.

The library was generated by PCR. The data were produced on an Illumina HiSeq 2500. Molecular barcoding was employed in the preparation of TCR libraries, with unique molecular identifiers being used to normalize TCRbeta repertoire quantification. In TCRdb, the public reads were trimmed at Q25 with fastp and aligned with MiXCR, with productive beta chains retained. Each CDR3 protein gets just one entry, which takes the most common genes and DNA from the rows behind it. The sample table lists roughly 790,000 distinct CDR3 sequences, 16% of them with a count of one. The top ten clonotypes cover approximately 5% of the sample. In its sample, this clonotype was seen a few times. The clone's antigen remains unknown. No clone much larger than this one lies a single base away; base qualities are absent. Trimming leaves V shorter by 1 base and J shorter by 6 bases, with the junction holding 2 bases beyond the gene matches. CDR1 and CDR2 are read off the germline V gene as SGHNT and YENEEA. Reading from cysteine to phenylalanine, the CDR3 counts 16 amino acids. CDR3 DNA only is kept here, 48 bases in frame from base 1.

In light of the paper, this sample's treatment or condition label describes: allogeneic hematopoietic cell transplantation with graft depleted of TCRalphabeta T cells and CD19 B cells. The transplant recipients were children given TCRalphabeta/CD19-depleted allogeneic hematopoietic cell grafts. The TCR originated in a male patient between 5 and 17 years old who had a stem cell transplant for acute lymphoblastic leukemia, so the T cells may come from the graft donor. The chain employs TRBV11-3 and TRBJ2-2; TRBD2 lines up with 13 middle nucleotides. The sample here was PBMCs, mostly from graft donor cells, taken 360 days after TCRalphabeta/CD19-depleted stem cell transplant. The nucleotide sequence is TGTGCCAGCAGCTTAGGACTAGCGGGAGGACCCGGGGAGCTGTTTTTT. It codes for CASSLGLAGGPGELFF.